This note documents a single T cell receptor (beta chain) sequence. Its antigen is not known. This sample was taken from a study of memory CD4+ T cells and cytomegalovirus serostatus. General study results and limits: A US-trained random forest predicted CMV serostatus with median AUC 0.91.

Produced via immunoSEQ multiplex PCR; TCRdb's table is partial and in-frame only. The sample records fewer than 50,000 clones, 76% being singletons. The sort gate was single viable CD3+CD4+CD8-CD45RO+ cells for memory CD4+ T cells. Serum IgG to CMV pp150, pp28, p38 and p52 defined serostatus. V lost 1 base and J 9 bases, leaving 13 bases between the germline ends. The germline V gene has CDR1 GTSNPN and CDR2 SVGIG (reference sequence). The CDR3 is 13 amino acids. The chain combines TRBV30 with TRBJ1-5; perhaps TRBD1 as D (5 bases). This sequence was found in an adult in good health and CMV-seronegative. The sequenced sample was memory CD4+ T cells from blood. The CDR3 loop is CAWSGQGGRPQHF. Here the CDR3 DNA reads TGTGCCTGGAGTGGGCAGGGAGGCCGGCCCCAGCATTTT.